The clone carrying this T cell receptor beta chain was seen a handful of times. Its specificity is unknown. This sample is part of a study of identical twins. General study points: Twins showed weaker excess sharing in their beta out-of-frame sequences.

Unique molecular identifiers were present on the cDNA, which also gained a universal primer site by template switching. A single record per CDR3 protein comes from TCRdb applying MiXCR to the 5' RACE reads. The table shows about 500,000 distinct CDR3 sequences, with 14% occurring only once. Germline values: CDR1 MNHEY, CDR2 SVGAGI. CDR3 length equals 15 residues. Trimming took off 0 bases at V and 4 bases at J, with 12 bases between the two ends. The sample also formed part of further work on yellow fever vaccine responses in identical twins.

What was sequenced was CD4+ T cells sorted from blood. This TCR was recovered from a woman under 30 in good health. The chain is built from TRBV6-5 and TRBJ1-2, with D perhaps TRBD1 (6 bases). The CDR3 sequence is CASSYSFTGTYGYTF. CDR3 nucleotide sequence: TGTGCCAGCAGTTACTCGTTTACAGGGACCTATGGCTACACCTTC.